These 29 T cell receptor gamma chains were sequenced from one sample in a study of gamma delta lymphoproliferative disorders and STAT genes (dated by TCRdb to about 2018). Library generation was performed with multiplex PCR. The instrument was an Illumina MiSeq. Clones were re-identified by TCRdb from the public reads with CATT, and rows with the same DNA were merged. Counted in this sample were roughly 2,200 gamma-chain clones; about 8.9% of them appeared once. Of the sample, more than 55% is held by the ten largest clones. For TCR sequencing, genomic DNA was taken from peripheral blood mononuclear cells isolated from both patients and controls. The sequencing input was blood. These receptors originate from a human donor with gamma-delta T-cell large granular lymphocyte leukemia.

This clone was seen more than once but under ten times. This specimen includes other DNA sequences encoding the same CDR3. This sequence joins TRGV4 and TRGJ1 or TRGJ2. TCRdb leaves out the J gene; it was filled in here by matching the DNA to germline. CDR1 is EGSTGY and CDR2 is YDSYTSSV in the germline V gene. The V gene end was trimmed by 1 base and the J gene end by 10 bases; junction bases not matched to a gene: 1. The CDR3 spans 10 residues. This CDR3 is CATWDGKKLF. In nucleotides, the CDR3 is TGTGCCACCTGGGATGGCAAGAAACTCTTT.

Relative to its sample, this clone is medium-sized (0.01 to 0.1%). This specimen includes other DNA sequences encoding the same CDR3. The J gene is TRGJ1 or TRGJ2, the V gene TRGV2. The J gene is not listed in TCRdb, so it was assigned here from a DNA match to germline. The germline V gene has CDR1 EGSNGY and CDR2 YDSYNSKV. V was pared by 0 bases and J by 7 bases, with 6 bases of the junction left unmatched. This CDR3 comprises 13 residues. CDR3 region: CATWDGPGYKKLF. CDR3 in DNA: TGTGCCACCTGGGACGGGCCAGGATATAAGAAACTCTTT.

This clone was seen a handful of times. The chain carries TRGV2 and TRGJ1 or TRGJ2. The J gene is absent in TCRdb and was assigned here via DNA matching to germline. The J segment lost 3 bases and the V segment lost 1 base, leaving 12 bases of the junction unmatched. CDR1 and CDR2 (germline): EGSNGY, YDSYNSKV. There are 16 residues in the CDR3. The CDR3 coding sequence is TGTGCCACCTGGGACGGCCTTCCCCCTACTTATTATAAGAAACTCTTT. It codes for CATWDGLPPTYYKKLF.

As concerns this clone: The limits of the CDR3 on the DNA are not certain, so only TCRdb's listed CDR3 is given. The V gene is given as TRGV5, and no J gene call is available. Germline V CDR1 and CDR2: VINAFY, YDVSNSKD. With termini counted, the CDR3 has 21 amino acids. CDR3: CATWDRQGIIIRNSLAVEQHF.

Within the sample, this clone is medium-sized. A far larger clone differs by one base, so this is likely a read error. This sequence joins TRGV9 and TRGJP. Germline matching of the DNA provided the J gene here, since TCRdb leaves it blank. Germline CDR1 GITISATS, CDR2 ISYDGTV (reference sequence). CDR3 size: 15 residues. DNA for the CDR3: TGTGCCTTGTGGGAGGAAGAGTTGGGCACAAAAATCAAGGTATTT. Translation gives CALWEEELGTKIKVF.

A few counts support this clone. The V gene is TRGV8, the J gene TRGJ1 or TRGJ2. In the absence of a J gene in TCRdb, the DNA was matched to germline to assign it here. With V trimmed by 0 bases and J by 11 bases, 7 bases remained unmatched. CDR3 size: 12 residues. The germline CDR1 and CDR2 sequences are VENAVY and YDSYNSRV. The CDR3, as DNA: TGTGCCACCTGGGATAGGCAGTGGGAGAAACTCTTT. Its protein is CATWDRQWEKLF.

In this sample, this clone turned up a few times. CDR3 nucleotide sequence: TGTGCCTTGTGGGAGGCCCATTATTATAAGAAACTCTTT. This gives the protein CALWEAHYYKKLF. The chain is built from TRGV9 and TRGJ1 or TRGJ2. Here the J gene was assigned by germline matching of the DNA, as TCRdb has none. The ends lost 2 bases at V and 2 bases at J; junction bases unmatched: 3. Germline values: CDR1 GITISATS, CDR2 ISYDGTV (reference sequence). The CDR3 consists of 13 residues.

This clone qualifies as medium-sized. Other DNA sequences in this sample translate to the same CDR3. The chain couples TRGV11 to TRGJP1. Assignment of the J gene here rests on matching the DNA to germline, because TCRdb gives none. TRGV11 is placed among ORFs of uncertain function. The CDR3 consists of 13 residues. The J segment lost 8 bases and the V segment lost 4 bases, leaving 4 bases of the junction unmatched. The CDR3 is CACWISPGWFKIF. The CDR3 region has the DNA TGTGCCTGCTGGATTAGCCCCGGTTGGTTCAAGATATTT.

Notes on this clone: With only one base between it and a far larger clone, this is likely a read error. The sample holds other DNA sequences that translate to the same CDR3. The chain employs TRGV9 and TRGJP. The J gene, missing from TCRdb, was assigned here through DNA to germline matching. Looked up from germline, CDR1 is GITISATS and CDR2 is ISYDGTV (reference sequence). This CDR3 is built from 15 residues. The ends lost 4 bases at V and 7 bases at J; junction bases unmatched: 4. The CDR3 sequence is CALWDTELGKKIKVF. In nucleotides, the CDR3 is TGTGCCTTGTGGGATACGGAGTTGGGCAAAAAAATCAAGGTATTT.

As concerns this clone: The DNA is left out, because the CDR3 cannot be placed on it with certainty; the CDR3 is given as TCRdb lists it. The CDR3 reads CATWDGDKGSLAVEQHF. The V gene call reads TRGV2; no J gene was called. CDR1 and CDR2 from the germline V gene are EGSNGY and YDSYNSKV. The CDR3 is 17 residues long, ends included.

This clone is deemed medium-sized (0.01 to 0.1%). This DNA's translation and the protein TCRdb lists, from a much larger clone, do not match at residue 5, likely due to a read error; the protein shown is translated from the DNA. This chain connects TRGV9 to TRGJP. The J gene, missing from TCRdb, was assigned here through DNA to germline matching. CDR1 GITISATS and CDR2 ISYDGTV come from the germline V gene (reference sequence). The CDR3 spans 15 residues. V was clipped by 5 bases and J by 5 bases; unmatched bases: 3. CDR3 protein: CALWGEELGKKIKVF. DNA of the CDR3: TGTGCCTTGTGGGGGGAAGAGTTGGGCAAAAAAATCAAGGTATTT.

V and J are TRGV2 and TRGJP1. No J segment appears in TCRdb, so it was assigned here by matching the sequence to germline. The germline V gene has CDR1 EGSNGY and CDR2 YDSYNSKV. V shed 0 bases and J 2 bases; nucleotides not matched to a gene: 12. The CDR3 is made up of 18 amino acids. This CDR3 is CATWDGLFRETTGWFKIF. Written as DNA, the CDR3 is TGTGCCACCTGGGACGGGCTATTCCGGGAAACCACTGGTTGGTTCAAGATATTT.

The V and J genes are TRGV9 and TRGJ1 or TRGJ2. Here the J gene came from matching the DNA to germline, since TCRdb omits it. This CDR3 region has 14 residues. Germline-derived CDR1 and CDR2 are GITISATS and ISYDGTV (reference sequence). V shed 4 bases, J shed 1 base, and the junction held 7 bases outside the gene matches. In nucleotides, the CDR3 is TGTGCCTTGTGGGATACGATAAATTATTATAAGAAACTCTTT. This encodes CALWDTINYYKKLF.

About this clone: This may come from a read error, since a much larger clone is one base off. This chain joins TRGV4 and TRGJP2. No J gene is reported in TCRdb; it was inferred here by comparing the DNA with germline. CDR1 EGSTGY and CDR2 YDSYTSSV come from the germline V gene. The CDR3 has 17 amino acids. This CDR3 is CATCDGPVFSSDWIKTF. The CDR3 region has the DNA TGTGCCACCTGTGATGGGCCTGTCTTTAGTAGTGATTGGATCAAGACGTTT.

The chain links TRGV8 to TRGJ1 or TRGJ2. The J gene is not listed in TCRdb, so it was assigned here from a DNA match to germline. The germline V gene encodes CDR1 VENAVY and CDR2 YDSYNSRV. V dropped 5 bases and J dropped 3; count of bases not matched to a gene: 7. The CDR3 is 13 amino acids. The CDR3 spells CATWGAAYYKKLF. DNA of the CDR3: TGTGCCACCTGGGGGGCGGCTTATTATAAGAAACTCTTT.

By share of the sample, this clone is medium-sized (0.01 to 0.1%). The sample has other DNA sequences that encode this CDR3 too. The genes are TRGV2 and TRGJ1 or TRGJ2. In the absence of a J gene in TCRdb, the DNA was matched to germline to assign it here. Looked up from germline, CDR1 is EGSNGY and CDR2 is YDSYNSKV. V trimming: 0 bases; J trimming: 4 bases; junction bases outside the gene matches: 6. This CDR3 contains 14 residues. CDR3 bases: TGTGCCACCTGGGACGGGCGCGACTATTATAAGAAACTCTTT. Encoded protein: CATWDGRDYYKKLF.

Concerning this clone: The protein recorded in TCRdb matches a much larger clone and deviates from this DNA's translation at residue 3, suggesting a read error; the protein here is obtained by translating the DNA. V usage is TRGV9 and J usage is TRGJP. TCRdb carries no J gene annotation; the J gene was assigned here by matching the DNA with germline. Germline V gene lookup returns CDR1 GITISATS and CDR2 ISYDGTV (reference sequence). CDR3 length: 15 residues. CDR3 sequence reads: CASWEEELGKKIKVF. Here the CDR3 DNA reads TGTGCCTCGTGGGAGGAAGAGTTGGGCAAAAAAATCAAGGTATTT.

This clone was observed a few times. The chain has TRGV2 and TRGJ1 or TRGJ2. The J gene was not available in TCRdb and was assigned here by matching the DNA to germline segments. Germline CDR1 is EGSNGY and CDR2 is YDSYNSKV. Trimming took 2 bases from V and 8 from J; bases not matched to a gene: 3. The CDR3 has 11 residues. The DNA for the CDR3 is TGTGCCACCTGGGACGAGGATAAGAAACTCTTT. It specifies CATWDEDKKLF.

This clone was seen more than once but under ten times. The V gene is TRGV2, the J gene TRGJ1 or TRGJ2. TCRdb supplies no J gene; here it was assigned by aligning the nucleotide sequence to germline. The CDR3 is 15 amino acids. Germline lookup yields CDR1 EGSNGY and CDR2 YDSYNSKV. J gave up 3 bases and V 0 bases, and 8 bases lay outside the gene matches. As DNA, the CDR3 is TGTGCCACCTGGGACGGGCCCGGTAGTTATTATAAGAAACTCTTT. This gives the protein CATWDGPGSYYKKLF.

The J gene is TRGJ1 or TRGJ2, the V gene TRGV2. The J gene comes from matching the DNA to germline here; TCRdb lacks it. V gave up 0 bases and J gave up 8 bases; unmatched junction bases: 10. Germline assignment: CDR1 EGSNGY and CDR2 YDSYNSKV. The CDR3 spans 14 residues. The CDR3: CATWDGLGPHKKLF. The CDR3 nucleotides read TGTGCCACCTGGGACGGGCTGGGTCCGCATAAGAAACTCTTT.

The chain has TRGV10 and TRGJ1 or TRGJ2. The J gene, missing from TCRdb, was assigned here through DNA to germline matching. TRGV10 is assigned to the ORF class and has an uncertain function. J was trimmed by 2 bases and V by 8 bases; bases with no gene match: 7. This CDR3 contains 13 residues. The CDR3 sequence is CAAWDSDYYKKLF. The CDR3 DNA is TGTGCTGCGTGGGATTCGGATTATTATAAGAAACTCTTT.

By sample fraction, this clone is large. V is TRGV3 and J is TRGJ1 or TRGJ2. The J gene comes from matching the DNA to germline here; TCRdb lacks it. V lost 2 bases to trimming and J lost 3 bases; unmatched junction nucleotides: 7. The germline V gene has CDR1 VTNTFY and CDR2 YDVSTARD (reference sequence). The CDR3 runs to 14 residues. CDR3 nucleotides: TGTGCCACCTGGGACACCCTTTGTTATTATAAGAAACTCTTT. It codes for CATWDTLCYYKKLF.

This clone was detected a few times. A far larger clone is a single base away, which makes a read error likely. The identical CDR3 is also encoded by other nucleotide sequences in the sample. J is TRGJ1 or TRGJ2 and V is TRGV4. Since TCRdb gives no J gene, matching the DNA to germline was used here to assign it. In germline, CDR1 is EGSTGY, CDR2 YDSYTSSV. There are 13 residues in the CDR3. The CDR3: CATWPQNYYKKLF. CDR3 nucleotide sequence: TGCGCCACCTGGCCCCAGAATTATTATAAGAAACTCTTT.

This clone occurred a few times. This sequence joins TRGV8 and TRGJ1 or TRGJ2. TCRdb offers no J gene call, so here the DNA was matched to germline to obtain one. Germline assignment: CDR1 VENAVY and CDR2 YDSYNSRV. The CDR3 runs to 17 residues. With V trimmed by 4 bases and J by 1 base, 16 bases remained unmatched. CDR3 nucleotide sequence: TGTGCCACCTGGGACCGCAAAGAGGGGCGTAATTATTATAAGAAACTCTTT. Protein sequence: CATWDRKEGRNYYKKLF.

The J gene went uncalled, whereas the V gene is TRGV9. Germline loops: CDR1 GITISATS, CDR2 ISYDGTV (reference sequence). The CDR3 loop spans 10 amino acids. CDR3 sequence (DNA): TGTGCCTTGTGGGACCGGGGGTTCGTCTTT. Translating gives CALWDRGFVF.

The chain employs TRGV8 and TRGJP2. The J gene is absent in TCRdb and was assigned here via DNA matching to germline. The ends lost 5 bases at V and 0 bases at J; junction bases unmatched: 3. This CDR3 is built from 14 residues. The germline V gene has CDR1 VENAVY and CDR2 YDSYNSRV. The CDR3 region has the DNA TGTGCCACCTGGGCCAATAGTAGTGATTGGATCAAGACGTTT. Its translation: CATWANSSDWIKTF.

On this clone itself: A read error may explain this, as a much larger clone is one base away. The chain couples TRGV2 to TRGJ1 or TRGJ2. TCRdb lists no J gene, so it was determined here by aligning the DNA to germline. This CDR3 has 10 amino acids. In germline, CDR1 is EGSNGY, CDR2 YDSYNSKV. Trimming took 4 bases from V and 12 from J; bases not matched to a gene: 6. CDR3: CATWERGKLF. The CDR3 coding sequence is TGTGCCACCTGGGAAAGGGGGAAACTCTTT.

Regarding this clone: The DNA is omitted, as the CDR3 cannot be located on it reliably, and the CDR3 follows TCRdb's listing. The V gene is given as TRGV4, and no J gene call is available. Per the germline V gene, CDR1 is EGSTGY and CDR2 is YDSYTSSV. The CDR3 adds up to 24 amino acids, both ends counted. CDR3 protein: CATWADLGPKKQIIRNSLAVEQHF.

This clone qualifies as medium-sized. The V gene is TRGV2, the J gene TRGJ1 or TRGJ2. TCRdb gives no J gene; it was assigned here by matching the DNA to germline. This CDR3 has 16 amino acids. Germline V gives CDR1 EGSNGY, CDR2 YDSYNSKV. J lost 2 bases, V lost 0 bases, and 10 bases had no gene match. CDR3 in amino acids: CATWDGPGQYYYKKLF. The CDR3 DNA sequence: TGTGCCACCTGGGACGGGCCAGGTCAATATTATTATAAGAAACTCTTT.